The present T cell receptor (beta chain) was sequenced within a study of blood T cell repertoires in COVID-19. On the study more broadly: Acute and convalescent COVID-19 samples came from the United States, Italy and Spain.

This clone was seen a single time. Per the original methods: Reference gene primer amplification in the assay estimated nucleated cell counts. The repertoire was sequenced with immunoSEQ multiplex PCR; TCRdb's copy has only in-frame clones and lacks some. The V and J calls and clone size come from that table; D and trimming were worked out from the DNA. This table holds 25,000 to 30,000 clones, roughly 90% found once. There are 13 residues in the CDR3. CDR1 is SNHLY and CDR2 is FYNNEI in the germline V gene. V shed 6 bases, J shed 4 bases, and the junction held 6 bases outside the gene matches. The chain combines TRBV2 with TRBJ2-7; 7 nucleotides line up with TRBD1. Sequencing used peripheral blood. The sequence came from a human donor in a cohort sampled during active COVID-19. CDR3 sequence: CASSQGRGYEQYF. The CDR3, as DNA: TGTGCCAGCAGCCAAGGCAGGGGGTACGAGCAGTACTTC. The variable domain in full, completed from reference TRBV2 and TRBJ2-7, reads EPEVTQTPSHQVTQMGQEVILRCVPISNHLYFYWYRQILGQKVEFLVSFYNNEISEKSEIFDDQFSVERPDGSNFTLKIRSTKLEDSAMYFCASSQGRGYEQYFGPGTRLTVT.